This TCR beta chain stems from a study of preoperative IRX-2 immunotherapy in early breast cancer. CDR3 length: 13 amino acids. CDR1 and CDR2 from the germline V gene are MNHEY and SMNVEV (reference sequence). Trimming pared 8 bases from V and 3 bases from J, leaving 14 bases between. The protocol was immunoSEQ multiplex PCR, while the TCRdb copy is restricted to in-frame clones and leaves out a portion. This table has approximately 30,000 clones, 90% to 95% appearing once. Treatment in this sample: preoperative locoregional IRX-2 cytokine immunotherapy. This phase Ib study tested locoregional IRX-2 cytokine immunotherapy given before surgery. This clone was counted once.

Sample collection was performed from a patient treated with IRX-2 immunotherapy. The V gene is TRBV27, the J gene TRBJ2-7; D is perhaps TRBD1 or TRBD2 (6 bases each). This clonotype was obtained from a human donor with breast cancer. CDR3 protein: CASGGLLGYEQYF. For the CDR3, the DNA is TGTGCCAGCGGGGGGCTACTGGGCTACGAGCAGTACTTC.